A selection of T cell receptor beta chains follows, all from one sample in a study of T-cell reconstitution after alpha-beta-depleted transplantation in children. Via MiXCR, TCRdb re-called the PCR reads, giving one row per CDR3 protein. The sample records a few hundred thousand distinct CDR3 sequences, about 9.4% being singletons. Sequencing used PBMCs from the stem cell graft donor, obtained from the stem cell graft. The source is a human donor who donated a stem cell graft to a child with acute lymphoblastic leukemia. Both conserved end residues are part of each CDR3. The D gene is left open where the match is weak. Only part of the rows carry a size: once, few, many, or a class if the clone is expanded.

d_call clone_size cdr3_length j_call v_call cdr3_aa cdr3_nt
TRBD2 . 20 TRBJ2-7 TRBV20-1 CSASRHGVEREVQSSYEQYF TGCAGTGCTAGTCGGCACGGGGTGGAGCGGGAGGTCCAATCGTCCTACGAGCAGTACTTC
. . 17 TRBJ2-3 TRBV13 CASSQRTGARLPDTQYF TGTGCCAGCAGTCAAAGGACGGGGGCGCGACTCCCGGATACGCAGTATTTT
TRBD2 many 16 TRBJ2-1 TRBV11-2 CASSLVLAGSYNEQFF TGTGCCAGCAGCTTAGTTCTAGCGGGTTCCTACAATGAGCAGTTCTTC
TRBD1 . 14 TRBJ2-7 TRBV20-1 CSALGGGNSYEQYF TGCAGTGCTTTAGGGGGCGGAAACTCCTACGAGCAGTACTTC
. many 11 TRBJ2-1 TRBV12-5 CASGFRLEQFF TGTGCTAGTGGTTTTAGGCTGGAGCAGTTCTTC
. many 14 TRBJ1-2 TRBV29-1 CSVEGGGNLYGYTF TGCAGCGTTGAAGGCGGGGGGAATCTCTATGGCTACACCTTC
. . 11 TRBJ2-4 TRBV27 CASRASGIQYF TGTGCCAGTCGAGCATCGGGGATTCAGTACTTC
TRBD1 few 17 TRBJ1-6 TRBV2 CASSREGAGTGNSPLHF TGTGCCAGCAGTCGTGAAGGAGCCGGGACAGGGAATTCACCCCTCCACTTT
TRBD1 many 11 TRBJ2-7 TRBV7-9 CASSLEGQRYF TGTGCCAGCAGCTTAGAGGGACAGCGGTACTTC
. . 14 TRBJ2-7 TRBV6-5 CASSYEVISYEQYF TGTGCCAGCAGTTACGAGGTAATCTCCTACGAGCAGTACTTC
. few 17 TRBJ2-7 TRBV15 CATSKTPFGLGSVVPYF .
. many 13 TRBJ2-5 TRBV12-3/TRBV12-4 CASSFTSQETQYF TGTGCCAGCAGTTTTACCAGCCAAGAGACCCAGTACTTC
. . 14 TRBJ2-5 TRBV28 CASRRAPPEETQYF TGTGCCAGCAGACGGGCCCCCCCGGAGGAGACCCAGTACTTC
TRBD2 many 15 TRBJ2-5 TRBV5-1 CASTGTSASQETQYF TGCGCCAGCACCGGGACTAGCGCCTCCCAAGAGACCCAGTACTTC
TRBD1 few 16 TRBJ2-4 TRBV7-9 CASSPETGRVRNIQYF TGTGCCAGCAGCCCAGAGACAGGGCGCGTAAGAAACATTCAGTACTTC
TRBD1 many 15 TRBJ2-5 TRBV7-8 CASSSDTGGWETQYF TGTGCCAGCAGCTCTGATACAGGGGGGTGGGAGACCCAGTACTTC
TRBD1 few 16 TRBJ2-7 TRBV15 CATSRGQTGSGYEQYF TGTGCCACCAGCAGAGGTCAGACAGGGAGTGGTTACGAGCAGTACTTC
. . 16 TRBJ1-5 TRBV25-1 CASSEYGVGSNQPQHF TGTGCCAGCAGTGAATATGGCGTCGGAAGCAATCAGCCCCAGCATTTT
. few 16 TRBJ2-5 TRBV7-9 CASSLERTEEWETQYF TGTGCCAGCAGCTTAGAGCGGACCGAGGAATGGGAGACCCAGTACTTC
TRBD2 few 15 TRBJ2-1 TRBV29-1 CSVDETTSMDNEQFF TGCAGCGTTGACGAGACGACTAGCATGGACAATGAGCAGTTCTTC
. . 14 TRBJ2-7 TRBV5-1 CASSHDSTDYEQYF TGCGCCAGCAGCCATGACAGTACGGACTACGAGCAGTACTTC
. . 15 TRBJ2-2 TRBV4-1 CASSPPAAALGELFF TGCGCCAGCAGCCCCCCCGCGGCTGCTCTTGGGGAGCTGTTTTTT
. few 16 TRBJ2-1 TRBV29-1 CSVEEARGSSYNEQFF TGCAGCGTTGAAGAGGCCCGGGGGTCCTCCTACAATGAGCAGTTCTTC
. once 18 TRBJ2-1 TRBV12-3/TRBV12-4 CASRPQRGGGLIYNEQFF TGTGCCAGCAGGCCCCAGAGGGGGGGCGGACTGATCTACAATGAGCAGTTCTTC
. many 13 TRBJ2-5 TRBV12-3/TRBV12-4 CASTWLRQETQYF TGTGCCAGCACCTGGCTTAGGCAAGAGACCCAGTACTTC
. few 17 TRBJ2-1 TRBV6-1 CASRQHTRGHGYNEQFF TGTGCCAGCAGGCAACATACTAGGGGTCATGGATACAATGAGCAGTTCTTC
TRBD2 many 15 TRBJ2-5 TRBV11-2 CASSPELAGEETQYF TGTGCCAGCAGCCCCGAACTAGCGGGAGAAGAGACCCAGTACTTC
TRBD2 many 18 TRBJ2-2 TRBV12-3/TRBV12-4 CASRGLAGEGGNTGELFF TGTGCCAGCAGGGGACTAGCGGGAGAAGGTGGGAACACCGGGGAGCTGTTTTTT
. . 13 TRBJ1-3 TRBV10-3 CAIRLRDGNTIYF TGTGCCATCAGACTCAGGGATGGAAACACCATATATTTT
. few 16 TRBJ2-3 TRBV11-2 CASSLVTGLSTDTQYF TGTGCCAGCAGCTTAGTTACGGGACTCAGCACAGATACGCAGTATTTT
. . 15 TRBJ2-7 TRBV28 CASSPALGEAHEQYF TGTGCCAGCAGTCCTGCTTTGGGAGAGGCCCACGAGCAGTACTTC
. many 14 TRBJ1-2 TRBV7-2 CASSPETGIYGYTF TGTGCCAGCAGCCCAGAGACGGGGATCTATGGCTACACCTTC
. few 14 TRBJ2-5 TRBV12-3/TRBV12-4 CASKLREHQETQYF TGTGCCAGCAAGCTTCGGGAGCACCAAGAGACCCAGTACTTC
. . 13 TRBJ2-7 TRBV28 CASSFEEGAGQYF TGTGCCAGCAGTTTTGAAGAGGGAGCCGGGCAGTACTTC
. few 17 TRBJ2-7 TRBV15 CATSRVPLDRDPYEQYF TGTGCCACCAGCAGAGTCCCACTCGACAGAGACCCCTACGAGCAGTACTTC
TRBD1 few 15 TRBJ2-7 TRBV7-8 CASSFGQGRSYEQYF TGTGCCAGCAGCTTCGGACAGGGGCGTTCCTACGAGCAGTACTTC
. . 13 TRBJ2-3 TRBV12-3/TRBV12-4 CASSLATTDTQYF TGTGCCAGCAGCCTCGCGACAACAGATACGCAGTATTTT